The entry below gives a single T cell receptor (beta chain) sequence along with its context. Germline CDR1 MDHEN, CDR2 SYDVKM. The CDR3 contains 13 residues. Trimming cost V 6 bases and J 9 bases, with 15 bases left between them. The data originate from a study of Graves' ophthalmopathy and Graves' hyperthyroidism. Study-level information: Ophthalmopathy absent within 18 months of follow-up marked hyperthyroidism as stable.

RNA transcripts yielded amplified TCR beta CDR3 regions. First-round RT-PCR relied on HTBI primers, and a second-round multiplex PCR came next. TCRdb re-called the multiplex PCR reads with MiXCR, one entry per CDR3 protein. The table records about 1.1 million distinct CDR3 sequences, about 38% of them present only once. Physicians reached a diagnosis by relying on clinical symptoms, serum thyroxine, TRAb, thyroid ultrasound and orbital computed tomography. This receptor was identified in an adult man with Graves' hyperthyroidism. Sequencing was carried out using peripheral blood or thyroid tissue (not recorded which). This chain links TRBV28 with TRBJ1-5; D call uncertain. The CDR3: CASSLPGIGPQHF. As DNA, the CDR3 is TGTGCCAGCAGCCTCCCGGGAATAGGGCCCCAGCATTTT. Combining the CDR3 with reference TRBV28 and TRBJ1-5 gives the whole variable domain DVKVTQSSRYLVKRTGEKVFLECVQDMDHENMFWYRQDPGLGLRLIYFSYDVKMKEKGDIPEGYSVSREKKERFSLILESASTNQTSMYLCASSLPGIGPQHFGDGTRLSIL.